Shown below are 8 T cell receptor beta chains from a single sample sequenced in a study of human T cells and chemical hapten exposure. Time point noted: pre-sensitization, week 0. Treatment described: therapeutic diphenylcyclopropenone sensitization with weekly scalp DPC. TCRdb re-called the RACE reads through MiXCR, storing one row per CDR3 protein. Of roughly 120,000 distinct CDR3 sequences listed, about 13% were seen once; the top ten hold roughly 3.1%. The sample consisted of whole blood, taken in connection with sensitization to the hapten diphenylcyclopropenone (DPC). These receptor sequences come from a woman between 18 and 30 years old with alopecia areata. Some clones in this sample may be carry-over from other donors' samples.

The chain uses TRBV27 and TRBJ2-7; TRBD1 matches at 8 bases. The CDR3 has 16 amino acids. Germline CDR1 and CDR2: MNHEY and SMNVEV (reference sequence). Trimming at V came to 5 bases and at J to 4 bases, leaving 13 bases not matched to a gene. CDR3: CASSPTRGQGIYEQYF. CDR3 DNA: TGTGCCAGCAGTCCCACTCGAGGACAGGGAATTTACGAGCAGTACTTC.

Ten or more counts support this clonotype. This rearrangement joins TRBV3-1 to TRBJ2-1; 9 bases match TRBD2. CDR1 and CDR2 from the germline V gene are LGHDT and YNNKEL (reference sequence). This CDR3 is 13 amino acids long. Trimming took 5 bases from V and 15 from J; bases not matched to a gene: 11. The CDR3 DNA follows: TGTGCCAGCAGCTCGGGACTAGCTGCCCTCGGGTTCTTC. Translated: CASSSGLAALGFF.

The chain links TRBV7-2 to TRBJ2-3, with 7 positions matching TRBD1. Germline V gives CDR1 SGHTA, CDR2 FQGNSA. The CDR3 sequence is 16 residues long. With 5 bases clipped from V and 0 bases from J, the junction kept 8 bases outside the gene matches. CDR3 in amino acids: CASSRQGRRSTDTQYF. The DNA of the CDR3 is TGTGCCAGCAGCAGACAGGGACGGCGGAGCACAGATACGCAGTATTTT.

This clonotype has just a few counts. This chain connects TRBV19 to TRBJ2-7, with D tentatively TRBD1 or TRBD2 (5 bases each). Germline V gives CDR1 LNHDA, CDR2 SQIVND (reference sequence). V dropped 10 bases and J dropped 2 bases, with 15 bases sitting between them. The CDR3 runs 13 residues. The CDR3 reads CATKDKGPYEQYF. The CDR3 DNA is TGTGCCACAAAAGACAAGGGACCCTACGAGCAGTACTTC. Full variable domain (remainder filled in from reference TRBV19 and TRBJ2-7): DGGITQSPKYLFRKEGQNVTLSCEQNLNHDAMYWYRQDPGQGLRLIYYSQIVNDFQKGDIAEGYSVSREKKESFPLTVTSAQKNPTAFYLCATKDKGPYEQYFGPGTRLTVT.

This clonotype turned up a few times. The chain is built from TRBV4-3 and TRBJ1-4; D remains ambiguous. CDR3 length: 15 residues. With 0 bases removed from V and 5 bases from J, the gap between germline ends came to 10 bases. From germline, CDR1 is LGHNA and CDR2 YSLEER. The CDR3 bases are TGCGCCAGCAGCCAAGATCGAGTGGGGAATGAAAAACTGTTTTTT. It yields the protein CASSQDRVGNEKLFF.

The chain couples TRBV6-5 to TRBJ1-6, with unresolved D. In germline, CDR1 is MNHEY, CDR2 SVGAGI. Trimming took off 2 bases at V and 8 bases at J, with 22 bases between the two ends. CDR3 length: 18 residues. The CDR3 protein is CASSYLPARQREDSPLHF. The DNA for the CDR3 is TGTGCCAGCAGTTACCTCCCGGCCCGGCAGAGAGAGGATTCACCCCTCCACTTT.

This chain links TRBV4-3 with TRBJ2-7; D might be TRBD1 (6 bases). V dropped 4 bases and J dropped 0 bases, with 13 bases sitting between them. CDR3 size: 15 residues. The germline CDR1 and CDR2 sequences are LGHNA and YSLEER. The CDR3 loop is CASSRDRDTSYEQYF. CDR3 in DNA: TGCGCCAGCAGCCGAGACCGGGACACCTCCTACGAGCAGTACTTC.

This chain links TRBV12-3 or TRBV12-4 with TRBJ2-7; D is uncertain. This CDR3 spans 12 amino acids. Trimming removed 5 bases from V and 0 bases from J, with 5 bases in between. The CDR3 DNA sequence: TGTGCCAGCAGTACCTTCTCCTACGAGCAGTACTTC. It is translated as CASSTFSYEQYF.